Sequencing of this T cell receptor (beta chain) was carried out in a study of shared clonotypes between healthy human individuals. Whole-study context: The study drew on a couple of women and a few men aged 18 to 49 as donors.

Using immunoSEQ multiplex PCR, the repertoire was profiled, and TCRdb retains in-frame clones only, with some absent. The sample yields more than 150,000 clones, 66% seen once. V lost 6 bases, J lost 0 bases, and 12 bases lay in between. The germline V gene has CDR1 MNHNS and CDR2 SASEGT. CDR3 length: 15 amino acids. The investigators split CD4+ cells into a CD45RA+ naive subset and a CD45RA-negative memory subset. The source is a man younger than 45 in good health. The chain uses TRBV6-1 and TRBJ1-5; maybe TRBD1 (5 bases). The sequencing input was memory CD4+ T cells sorted from blood. Subset specified: CD45RA-negative fraction. CDR3 region: CASRQGATSNQPQHF. DNA for the CDR3: TGTGCCAGCAGGCAGGGTGCAACTAGCAATCAGCCCCAGCATTTT.